This T cell receptor beta chain is drawn from a study of T cells in Graves' hyperthyroidism and ophthalmopathy. Researchers took RNA transcripts and amplified the TCR beta CDR3 regions from them. HTBI primers were employed in a first-round RT-PCR of the TCR CDR3. TCRdb re-called the multiplex PCR reads with MiXCR, one entry per CDR3 protein. The table lists hundreds of thousands of distinct CDR3 sequences, approximately 25% of them singletons. Notes on the study in general: Ophthalmopathy, as predicted by the model, came a median roughly 6.5 months after the prediction.

This CDR3 comprises 15 residues. V was clipped by 2 bases and J by 3 bases, with 10 bases between them. The germline V gene encodes CDR1 KGHSH and CDR2 LQKENI. Patients counted as stable if ophthalmopathy did not develop within 18 months. Participants, patients aged 18 to 65, had newly diagnosed hyperthyroidism with a duration under 2 months. On the basis of clinical symptoms, serum thyroxine and TRAb, thyroid ultrasound and orbital computed tomography, diagnoses were made. This clonotype was counted ten times or more. Its antigen is not identified. V gene TRBV18 combines with J gene TRBJ1-4; D uncertain. The sequencing input was blood. This clonotype was obtained from a man between 50 and 59 years old with Graves' hyperthyroidism. DNA of the CDR3: TGTGCCAGCTCACCATCGGCAGCGGCTAATGAAAAACTGTTTTTT. It encodes CASSPSAAANEKLFF.